This T cell receptor beta chain appears in the sequencing data of a study of T cell responses to AZD1222 COVID-19 vaccine. General study results and limits: Spike-wide coverage was observed for vaccine-associated CD4 TCRs, with dominant responses at 160-218 and 743-854. After two AZD1222 doses, spike-specific TCR breadth and depth rose versus day 0. Sampling captured repertoires only after the peak T cell response. Donors were mostly white British, more females; clonal diversity possibly underestimated.

The data were produced by immunoSEQ multiplex PCR, yet TCRdb's version contains in-frame clones alone and is incomplete. Among about 150,000 clones, over 80% were seen once, and the ten largest hold 3% to 4%. The V gene lost 6 bases and the J gene lost 1 base, with 8 bases spanning the gap. Germline CDR1 SGHDN, CDR2 FVKESK. The CDR3 contains 13 residues. Details on this clone: Its antigen is unknown.

This sequence was found in an adult who received the AZD1222 COVID-19 vaccine. The chain links TRBV14 to TRBJ2-3; D gene uncertain. Specimen: peripheral blood, collected 28 days after the second AZD1222 dose. For the CDR3, the DNA is TGTGCCAGCAGAGAGACCGGCACAGATACGCAGTATTTT. Residues: CASRETGTDTQYF.